The sequence of this TCR beta chain was determined in a study of PD-1 blockade in classical Hodgkin lymphoma. Whole-study findings and limits: Those achieving complete response showed baseline diversity like newly diagnosed patients. At C4D1, TCR diversity had climbed significantly for CD4+ cells, though not for CD8+ cells. The origin of the repertoire differences remains undefined, with disease activity or prior therapy as possible causes.

Relapses following autologous stem cell transplantation were seen in all patients, with brentuximab vedotin exposure varying. On this clone: Its antigen is not known.

Germline V gene lookup returns CDR1 SGHRS and CDR2 YFSETQ. The CDR3 extends over 14 amino acids. Trimming stripped 0 bases from V and 4 bases from J, with 11 bases between. Produced via immunoSEQ multiplex PCR; TCRdb's table is partial and in-frame only. The sample shows 95,000 to 100,000 clones, 80% to 90% of them seen only once. The input for sequencing was peripheral blood mononuclear cells (PBMCs), taken before the second cycle of nivolumab. The V gene is TRBV5-1, the J gene TRBJ2-7; D not certain. This receptor was taken from a human donor with classical Hodgkin lymphoma. CDR3 sequence (DNA): TGCGCCAGCAGCTTGGAGGGAATCCCGTACGAGCAGTACTTC. Its translation is CASSLEGIPYEQYF. The whole variable domain, remainder taken from reference TRBV5-1 and TRBJ2-7, is KAGVTQTPRYLIKTRGQQVTLSCSPISGHRSVSWYQQTPGQGLQFLFEYFSETQRNKGNFPGRFSGRQFSNSRSEMNVSTLELGDSALYLCASSLEGIPYEQYFGPGTRLTVT.